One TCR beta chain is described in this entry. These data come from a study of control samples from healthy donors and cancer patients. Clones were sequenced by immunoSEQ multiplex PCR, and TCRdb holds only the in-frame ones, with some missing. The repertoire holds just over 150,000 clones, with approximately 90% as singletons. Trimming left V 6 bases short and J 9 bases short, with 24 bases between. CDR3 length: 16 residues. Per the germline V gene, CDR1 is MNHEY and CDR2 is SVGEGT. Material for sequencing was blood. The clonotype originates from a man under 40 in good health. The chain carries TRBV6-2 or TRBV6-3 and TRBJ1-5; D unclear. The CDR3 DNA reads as TGTGCCAGCAGCCAAATCGCCACGGTGGCATTCGGGCCCCAGCATTTT. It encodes CASSQIATVAFGPQHF.